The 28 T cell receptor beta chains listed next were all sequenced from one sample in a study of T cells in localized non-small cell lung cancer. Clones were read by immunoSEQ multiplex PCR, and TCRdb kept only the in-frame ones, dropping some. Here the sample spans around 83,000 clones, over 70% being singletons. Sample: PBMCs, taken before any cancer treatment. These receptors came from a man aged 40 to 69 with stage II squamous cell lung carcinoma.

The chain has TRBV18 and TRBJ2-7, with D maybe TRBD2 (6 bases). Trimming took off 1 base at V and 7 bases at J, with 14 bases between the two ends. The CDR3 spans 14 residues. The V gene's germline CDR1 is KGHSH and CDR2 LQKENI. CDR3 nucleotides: TGTGCCAGCTCACCACGGCGGGGACCGGGGGAGCAGTACTTC. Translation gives CASSPRRGPGEQYF. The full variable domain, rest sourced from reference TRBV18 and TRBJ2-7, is NAGVMQNPRHLVRRRGQEARLRCSPMKGHSHVYWYRQLPEEGLKFMVYLQKENIIDESGMPKERFSAEFPKEGPSILRIQQVVRGDSAAYFCASSPRRGPGEQYFGPGTRLTVT.

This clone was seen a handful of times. This CDR3 is CASSTTTSGLTDTQYF. The CDR3 DNA reads TGCGCCAGCAGCACCACTACTAGCGGCCTCACAGATACGCAGTATTTT. The chain recombines TRBV5-1 with TRBJ2-3; 8 positions match TRBD2. Germline CDR1 reads SGHRS; CDR2 reads YFSETQ. With 4 bases clipped from V and 2 bases from J, the junction kept 9 bases outside the gene matches. CDR3 length: 16 amino acids.

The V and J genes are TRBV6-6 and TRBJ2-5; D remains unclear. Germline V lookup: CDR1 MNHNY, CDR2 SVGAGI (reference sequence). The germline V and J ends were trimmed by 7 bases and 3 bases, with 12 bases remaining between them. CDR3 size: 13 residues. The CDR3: CASTAHPKETQYF. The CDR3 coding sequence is TGTGCCAGCACTGCCCATCCCAAAGAGACCCAGTACTTC.

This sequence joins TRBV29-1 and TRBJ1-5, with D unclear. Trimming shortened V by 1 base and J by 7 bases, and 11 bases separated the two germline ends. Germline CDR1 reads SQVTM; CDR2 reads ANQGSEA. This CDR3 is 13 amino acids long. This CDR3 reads CSVEAQAGQPQHF. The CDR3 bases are TGCAGCGTTGAAGCTCAGGCGGGGCAGCCCCAGCATTTT.

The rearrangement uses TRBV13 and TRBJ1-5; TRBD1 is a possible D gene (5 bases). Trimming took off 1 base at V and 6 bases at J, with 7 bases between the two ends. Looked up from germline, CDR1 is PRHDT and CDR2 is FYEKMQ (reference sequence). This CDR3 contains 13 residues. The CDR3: CASSLDRGQPQHF. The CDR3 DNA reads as TGTGCCAGCAGCTTAGATAGGGGTCAGCCCCAGCATTTT.

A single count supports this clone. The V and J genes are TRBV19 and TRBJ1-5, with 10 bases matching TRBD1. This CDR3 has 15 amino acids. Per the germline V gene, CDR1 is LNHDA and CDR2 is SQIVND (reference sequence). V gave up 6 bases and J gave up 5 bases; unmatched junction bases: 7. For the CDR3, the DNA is TGTGCCAGTAGACCTCCGGGACAGGGGCATCAGCCCCAGCATTTT. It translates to CASRPPGQGHQPQHF.

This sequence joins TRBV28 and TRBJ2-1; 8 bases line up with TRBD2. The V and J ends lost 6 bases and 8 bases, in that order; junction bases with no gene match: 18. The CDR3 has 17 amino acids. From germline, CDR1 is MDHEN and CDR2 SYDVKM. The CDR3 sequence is CASSPVAGGIQEDEQFF. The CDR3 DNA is TGTGCCAGCAGCCCCGTCGCGGGAGGCATTCAAGAGGATGAGCAGTTCTTC.

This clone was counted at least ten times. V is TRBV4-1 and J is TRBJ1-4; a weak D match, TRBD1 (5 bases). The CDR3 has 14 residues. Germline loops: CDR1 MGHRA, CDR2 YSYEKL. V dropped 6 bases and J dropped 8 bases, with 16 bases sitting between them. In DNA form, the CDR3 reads TGCGCCAGCAGTCCTACGAGGGGAGGCGAAAAACTGTTTTTT. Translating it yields CASSPTRGGEKLFF.

CDR3 coding DNA: TGTGCCAGCAGCATCATCAGGGAGATCGAGACCCAGTACTTC. This gives the protein CASSIIREIETQYF. V usage is TRBV11-1 and J usage is TRBJ2-5; D possibly matches TRBD1 or TRBD2 (5 bases each). There are 14 residues in the CDR3. Trimming shortened V by 5 bases and J by 5 bases, and 15 bases separated the two germline ends. The germline V gene has CDR1 SGHAT and CDR2 FQDESV (reference sequence).

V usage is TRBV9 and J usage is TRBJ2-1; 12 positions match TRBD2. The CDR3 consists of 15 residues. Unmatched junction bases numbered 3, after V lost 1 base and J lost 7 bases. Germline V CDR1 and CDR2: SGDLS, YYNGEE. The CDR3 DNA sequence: TGTGCCAGCAGCGTACCTAGCGGGGGGGCTAATGAGCAGTTCTTC. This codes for CASSVPSGGANEQFF.

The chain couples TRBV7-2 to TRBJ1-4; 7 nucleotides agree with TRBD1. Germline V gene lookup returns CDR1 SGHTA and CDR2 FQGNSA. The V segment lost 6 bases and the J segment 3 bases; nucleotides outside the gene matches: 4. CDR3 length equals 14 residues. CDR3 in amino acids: CASRVGTANEKLFF. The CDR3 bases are TGTGCCAGCAGAGTCGGGACAGCTAATGAAAAACTGTTTTTT. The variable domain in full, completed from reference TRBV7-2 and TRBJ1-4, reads GAGVSQSPSNKVTEKGKDVELRCDPISGHTALYWYRQSLGQGLEFLIYFQGNSAPDKSGLPSDRFSAERTGGSVSTLTIQRTQQEDSAVYLCASRVGTANEKLFFGSGTQLSVL.

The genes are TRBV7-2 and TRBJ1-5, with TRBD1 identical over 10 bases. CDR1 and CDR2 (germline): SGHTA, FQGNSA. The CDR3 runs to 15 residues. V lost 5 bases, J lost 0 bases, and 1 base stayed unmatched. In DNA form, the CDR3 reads TGTGCCAGCAGCAGGACAGGGGGTAGCAATCAGCCCCAGCATTTT. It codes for CASSRTGGSNQPQHF.

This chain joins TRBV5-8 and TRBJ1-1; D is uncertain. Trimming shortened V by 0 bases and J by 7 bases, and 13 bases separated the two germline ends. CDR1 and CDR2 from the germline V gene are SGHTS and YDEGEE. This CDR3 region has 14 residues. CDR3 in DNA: TGTGCCAGCAGCTTGGATGGACGGTACCTTGAAGCTTTCTTT. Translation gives CASSLDGRYLEAFF.

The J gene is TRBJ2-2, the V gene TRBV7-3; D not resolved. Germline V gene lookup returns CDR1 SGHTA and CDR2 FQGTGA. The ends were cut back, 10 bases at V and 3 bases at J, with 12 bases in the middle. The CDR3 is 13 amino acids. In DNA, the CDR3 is TGTGCCACGTCTAAAGGATACACCGGGGAGCTGTTTTTT. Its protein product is CATSKGYTGELFF.

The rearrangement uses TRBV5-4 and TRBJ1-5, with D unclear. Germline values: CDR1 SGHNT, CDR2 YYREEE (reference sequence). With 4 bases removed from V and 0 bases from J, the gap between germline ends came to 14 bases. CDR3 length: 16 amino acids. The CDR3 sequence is CASSQEAGYSNQPQHF. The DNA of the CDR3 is TGTGCCAGCAGCCAAGAAGCAGGCTATAGCAATCAGCCCCAGCATTTT.

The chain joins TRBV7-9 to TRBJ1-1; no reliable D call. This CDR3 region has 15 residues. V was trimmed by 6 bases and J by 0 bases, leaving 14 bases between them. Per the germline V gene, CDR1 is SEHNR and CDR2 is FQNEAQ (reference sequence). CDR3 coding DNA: TGTGCCAGCAGTTTGTTTGGGAAGATGAACACTGAAGCTTTCTTT. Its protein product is CASSLFGKMNTEAFF.

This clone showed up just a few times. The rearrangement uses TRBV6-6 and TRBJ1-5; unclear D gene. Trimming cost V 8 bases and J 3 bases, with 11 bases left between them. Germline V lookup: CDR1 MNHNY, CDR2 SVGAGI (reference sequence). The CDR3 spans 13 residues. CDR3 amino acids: CASADFFNQPQHF. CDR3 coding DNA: TGTGCCAGCGCCGACTTTTTCAATCAGCCCCAGCATTTT.

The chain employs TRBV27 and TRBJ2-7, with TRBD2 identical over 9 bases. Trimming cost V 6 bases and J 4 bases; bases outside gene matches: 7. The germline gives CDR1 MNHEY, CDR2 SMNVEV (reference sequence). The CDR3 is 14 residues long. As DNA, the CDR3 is TGTGCCAGCAGGGCGGGAGGGGGCCCTTACGAGCAGTACTTC. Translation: CASRAGGGPYEQYF.

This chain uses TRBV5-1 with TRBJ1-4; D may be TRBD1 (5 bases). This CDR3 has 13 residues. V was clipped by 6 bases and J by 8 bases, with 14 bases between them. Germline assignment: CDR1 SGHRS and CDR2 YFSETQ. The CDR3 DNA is TGCGCCAGCAAGCGGACACTGGGGGAAAAACTGTTTTTT. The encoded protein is CASKRTLGEKLFF. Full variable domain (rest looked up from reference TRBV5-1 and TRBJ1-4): KAGVTQTPRYLIKTRGQQVTLSCSPISGHRSVSWYQQTPGQGLQFLFEYFSETQRNKGNFPGRFSGRQFSNSRSEMNVSTLELGDSALYLCASKRTLGEKLFFGSGTQLSVL.

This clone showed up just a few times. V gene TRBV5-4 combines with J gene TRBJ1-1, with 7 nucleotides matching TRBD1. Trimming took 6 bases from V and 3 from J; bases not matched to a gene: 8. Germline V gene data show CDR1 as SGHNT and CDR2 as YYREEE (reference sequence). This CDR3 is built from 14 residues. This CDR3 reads CASTTTGRYTEAFF. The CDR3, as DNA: TGTGCCAGCACCACGACAGGGCGCTACACTGAAGCTTTCTTT.

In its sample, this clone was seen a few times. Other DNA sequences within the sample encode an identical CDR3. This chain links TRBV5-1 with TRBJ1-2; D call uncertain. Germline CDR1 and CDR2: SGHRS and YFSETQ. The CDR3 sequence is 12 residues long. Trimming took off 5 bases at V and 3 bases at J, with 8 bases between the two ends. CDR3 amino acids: CASSTGDYGYTF. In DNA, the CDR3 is TGCGCCAGCAGTACCGGGGACTATGGCTACACCTTC.

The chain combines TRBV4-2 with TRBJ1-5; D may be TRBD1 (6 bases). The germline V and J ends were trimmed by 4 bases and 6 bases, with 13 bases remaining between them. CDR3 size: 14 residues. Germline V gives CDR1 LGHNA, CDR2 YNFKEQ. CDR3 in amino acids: CASSPRRGAQPQHF. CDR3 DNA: TGTGCCAGCAGCCCAAGGAGGGGGGCTCAGCCCCAGCATTTT.

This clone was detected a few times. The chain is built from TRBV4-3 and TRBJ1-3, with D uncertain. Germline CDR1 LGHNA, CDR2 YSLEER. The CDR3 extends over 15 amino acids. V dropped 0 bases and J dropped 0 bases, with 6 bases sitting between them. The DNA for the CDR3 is TGCGCCAGCAGCCAAGAGGGAAACTCTGGAAACACCATATATTTT. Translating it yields CASSQEGNSGNTIYF.

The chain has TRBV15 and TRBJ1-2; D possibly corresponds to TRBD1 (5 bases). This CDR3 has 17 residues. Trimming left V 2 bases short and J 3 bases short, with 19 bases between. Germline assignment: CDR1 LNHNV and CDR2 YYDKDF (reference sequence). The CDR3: CATSRPSLIRADYGYTF. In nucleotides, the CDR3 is TGTGCCACCAGCAGACCTAGTCTGATCAGGGCAGACTATGGCTACACCTTC.

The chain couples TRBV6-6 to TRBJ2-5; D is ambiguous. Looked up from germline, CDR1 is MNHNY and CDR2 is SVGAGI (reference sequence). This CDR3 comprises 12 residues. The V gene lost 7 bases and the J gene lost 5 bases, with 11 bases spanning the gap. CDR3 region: CASTPSRETQYF. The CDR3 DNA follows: TGTGCCAGCACTCCAAGCCGGGAGACCCAGTACTTC.

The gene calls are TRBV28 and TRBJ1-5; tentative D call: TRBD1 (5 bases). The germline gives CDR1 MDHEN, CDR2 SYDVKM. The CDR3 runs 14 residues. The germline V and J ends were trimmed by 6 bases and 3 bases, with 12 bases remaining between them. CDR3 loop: CASRGPVFNQPQHF. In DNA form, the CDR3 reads TGTGCCAGCAGGGGGCCAGTGTTCAATCAGCCCCAGCATTTT.

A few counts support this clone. CDR3 sequence reads: CASSQENELGQPQHF. CDR3 bases: TGCGCCAGCAGCCAAGAGAATGAATTGGGTCAGCCCCAGCATTTT. The chain links TRBV4-1 to TRBJ1-5; D gene ambiguous. The V gene's germline CDR1 is MGHRA and CDR2 YSYEKL. The CDR3 spans 15 residues. V was clipped by 0 bases and J by 6 bases, with 12 bases between them.

The CDR3 DNA reads as TGTGCCAGCAGCTTAGGGGCTAACTATGGCTACACCTTC. Translated, it gives CASSLGANYGYTF. This chain uses TRBV11-1 with TRBJ1-2; D call uncertain. In germline, CDR1 is SGHAT, CDR2 FQDESV (reference sequence). V was clipped by 1 base and J by 0 bases, with 3 bases between them. The CDR3 totals 13 residues.